A selection of T cell receptor beta chains follows, all from one sample in a study of blood T cell repertoires in COVID-19. TCRdb's copy holds only in-frame clones and misses some; the assay was immunoSEQ multiplex PCR. The sample lists approximately 320,000 clones; 90% were seen once. The source material was PBMCs or T cells enriched from blood (not recorded which). The source of these receptors is a man in his 60s who had recovered from COVID-19. CDR3s include the opening cysteine and the closing phenylalanine or tryptophan. The D gene is left open where the match is weak. A clone size is listed for some rows: how often the clone was seen (once, few, many), or a class if it is expanded.

d_call j_call clone_size v_call cdr3_nt cdr3_aa
TRBD1 TRBJ2-5 . TRBV19 TGTGCCAGTAGTATAACAGGGGGAGAGACCCAGTACTTC CASSITGGETQYF
. TRBJ1-6 . TRBV30 TGTGCCTGGGGGACAACTGATAATTCACCCCTCCACTTT CAWGTTDNSPLHF
. TRBJ1-4 once TRBV6-6 TGTGCCAGCACTCTGAATGAAAAACTGTTTTTT CASTLNEKLFF
TRBD1 TRBJ1-2 . TRBV30 TGTGCCTGGAGCCTTGGGACAGGTTCGAACTATGGCTACACCTTC CAWSLGTGSNYGYTF
. TRBJ2-5 . TRBV24-1 TGTGCCATTTCGGGAGATAACCAAGAGACCCAGTACTTC CAISGDNQETQYF
. TRBJ1-5 . TRBV5-1 TGCGCCAGCAGCTTGTCTGGAGGGGACAATCAGCCCCAGCATTTT CASSLSGGDNQPQHF
TRBD2 TRBJ2-2 . TRBV5-1 TGCGCCAGCTTGCCGAGCGCGGGGGGGCCAGCCGGGGAGCTGTTTTTT CASLPSAGGPAGELFF
TRBD1 TRBJ1-6 few TRBV2 TGTGCCGGGCACAGGGGCTCCTATAATTCACCCCTCCACTTT CAGHRGSYNSPLHF
. TRBJ1-1 . TRBV6-5 TGTGCCAGCTCCCTAGGACAGATGAACACTGAAGCTTTCTTT CASSLGQMNTEAFF
TRBD1 TRBJ2-3 once TRBV27 TGTGCCAGCACCCAACGACAGGGGGCAGATACGCAGTATTTT CASTQRQGADTQYF
TRBD1 TRBJ2-3 . TRBV30 TGTGCCTGGAGTTACCGACAGGGGGCTATGGATACGCAGTATTTT CAWSYRQGAMDTQYF
TRBD2 TRBJ2-2 . TRBV27 TGTGCCAGCAGCCCTCGCCCACTAGCGGGAGAGGTCGGGGAGCTGTTTTTT CASSPRPLAGEVGELFF
. TRBJ2-2 . TRBV14 TGTGCCAGCAGTCGACTAGTCGGGGGCACCGGGGAGCTGTTTTTT CASSRLVGGTGELFF
TRBD2 TRBJ2-7 . TRBV27 TGTGCCAGCAGTTTATGGACTAGCGGGGGGGCTTTCGAGCAGTACTTC CASSLWTSGGAFEQYF
TRBD2 TRBJ2-7 . TRBV5-4 TGTGCCAGCAGCTGGGGGACTAGCGGAACCTACGAGCAGTACTTC CASSWGTSGTYEQYF
. TRBJ2-5 . TRBV6-6 TGTGCCAGCAGTTACGTGGCAAGGGGGATAGAGACCCAGTACTTC CASSYVARGIETQYF
TRBD1 TRBJ1-1 . TRBV27 TGTGCCAGCAGTTTGACAGGGGGCTTGAACACTGAAGCTTTCTTT CASSLTGGLNTEAFF
. TRBJ1-6 . TRBV27 TGTGCCAGCAGTCCCCGATCAGGGTCCGTCGCTCGTTCACCCCTCCACTTT CASSPRSGSVARSPLHF
TRBD1 TRBJ2-3 . TRBV5-4 TGTGCCAGCAGACAAGACAGGGCATCCAATACGCAGTATTTT CASRQDRASNTQYF
TRBD2 TRBJ2-5 . TRBV2 TGTGCCAGCCGACTAGCGGGCGAGACCCAGTACTTC CASRLAGETQYF
TRBD1 TRBJ1-2 . TRBV6-2/TRBV6-3 TGTGCCAGCAGTTACGGCGGGGACAGGGGAAGGACTAACTATGGCTACACCTTC CASSYGGDRGRTNYGYTF
TRBD2 TRBJ2-7 once TRBV3-1/TRBV3-2 TGTGCCAGCAGCCAGAGGACTAGCGGGGGGGCGTCATGCTACGAGCAGTACTTC CASSQRTSGGASCYEQYF
. TRBJ1-2 . TRBV6-2/TRBV6-3 TGTGCCAGCAGTTACAGACAGTCGGATGGCTACACCTTC CASSYRQSDGYTF